The 3 T cell receptor beta chains listed next were all sequenced from one sample in a study of cytomegalovirus exposure and HLA in healthy donors. PCR was performed using 60 Vbeta and 13 Jbeta primers. Assay: immunoSEQ multiplex PCR; the TCRdb copy retains only in-frame clones and omits some. The sample yields around 220,000 clones, about 83% seen once. What was sequenced was PBMCs. These receptors were obtained from a girl between 5 and 17 years old in good health and CMV-seronegative.

On this clone itself: At one boundary the junction diverges from the germline segment, which might be a read error. V is TRBV19 and J is TRBJ1-2; 11 bases align to TRBD1. This CDR3 region has 13 residues. Germline V gene data show CDR1 as LNHDA and CDR2 as SQIVND (reference sequence). CDR3 nucleotides: TGTGTCAGTACATGGGACAGGGGGGAAGGCTACACCTTC. The encoded protein is CVSTWDRGEGYTF.

This clone was seen a few times. This chain uses TRBV4-1 with TRBJ1-4; the match to TRBD1 covers 9 bases. Per the germline V gene, CDR1 is MGHRA and CDR2 is YSYEKL. V trimming: 4 bases; J trimming: 9 bases; junction bases outside the gene matches: 6. The CDR3 consists of 14 residues. The CDR3 sequence: CASSPGQGRKKLFF. CDR3 in DNA: TGCGCCAGCAGCCCGGGACAGGGTAGGAAAAAACTGTTTTTT.

This clone was counted once. The chain recombines TRBV2 with TRBJ1-1, with 7 bases fitting TRBD1. CDR3 length equals 12 residues. V dropped 11 bases and J dropped 0; count of bases not matched to a gene: 3. Germline lookup yields CDR1 SNHLY and CDR2 FYNNEI. The chain's CDR3 is CAAGQMNTEAFF. CDR3 in DNA: TGTGCCGCGGGACAGATGAACACTGAAGCTTTCTTT.